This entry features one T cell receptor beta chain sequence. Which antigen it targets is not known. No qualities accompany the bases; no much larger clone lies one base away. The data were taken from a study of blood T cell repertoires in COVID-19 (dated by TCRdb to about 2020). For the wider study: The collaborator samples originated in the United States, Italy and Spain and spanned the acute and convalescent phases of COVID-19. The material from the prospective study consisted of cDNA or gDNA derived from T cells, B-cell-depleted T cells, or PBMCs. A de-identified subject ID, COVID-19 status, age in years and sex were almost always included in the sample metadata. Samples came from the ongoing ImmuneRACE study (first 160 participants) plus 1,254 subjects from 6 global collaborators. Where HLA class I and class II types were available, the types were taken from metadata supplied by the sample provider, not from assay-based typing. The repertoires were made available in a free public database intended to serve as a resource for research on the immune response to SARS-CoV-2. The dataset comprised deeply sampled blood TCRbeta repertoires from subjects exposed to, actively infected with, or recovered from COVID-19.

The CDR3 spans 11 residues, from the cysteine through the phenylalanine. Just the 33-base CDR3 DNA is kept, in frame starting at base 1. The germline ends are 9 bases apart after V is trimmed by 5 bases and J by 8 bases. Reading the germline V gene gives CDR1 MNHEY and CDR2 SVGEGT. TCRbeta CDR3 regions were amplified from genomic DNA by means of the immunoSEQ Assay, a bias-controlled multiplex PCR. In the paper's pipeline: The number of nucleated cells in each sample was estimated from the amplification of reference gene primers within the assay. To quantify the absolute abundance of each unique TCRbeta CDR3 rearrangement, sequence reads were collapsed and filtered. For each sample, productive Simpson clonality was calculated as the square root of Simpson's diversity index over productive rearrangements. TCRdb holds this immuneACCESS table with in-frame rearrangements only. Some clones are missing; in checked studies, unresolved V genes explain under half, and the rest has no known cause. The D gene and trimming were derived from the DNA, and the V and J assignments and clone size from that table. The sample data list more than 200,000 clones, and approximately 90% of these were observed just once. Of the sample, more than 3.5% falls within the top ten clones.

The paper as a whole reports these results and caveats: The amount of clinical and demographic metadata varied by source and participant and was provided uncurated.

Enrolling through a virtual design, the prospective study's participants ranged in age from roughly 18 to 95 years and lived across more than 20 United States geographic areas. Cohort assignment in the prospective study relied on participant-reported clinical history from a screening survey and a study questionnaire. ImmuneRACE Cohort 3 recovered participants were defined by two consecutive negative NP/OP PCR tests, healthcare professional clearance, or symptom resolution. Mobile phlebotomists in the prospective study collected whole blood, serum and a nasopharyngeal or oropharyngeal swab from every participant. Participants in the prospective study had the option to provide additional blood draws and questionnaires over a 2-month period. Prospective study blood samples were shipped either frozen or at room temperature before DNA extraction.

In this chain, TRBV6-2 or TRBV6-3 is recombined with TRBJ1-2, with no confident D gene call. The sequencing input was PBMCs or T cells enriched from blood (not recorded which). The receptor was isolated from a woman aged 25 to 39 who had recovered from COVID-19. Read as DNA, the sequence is TGTGCCAGCAGTCACACAGCCGGCTACACCTTC. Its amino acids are CASSHTAGYTF.